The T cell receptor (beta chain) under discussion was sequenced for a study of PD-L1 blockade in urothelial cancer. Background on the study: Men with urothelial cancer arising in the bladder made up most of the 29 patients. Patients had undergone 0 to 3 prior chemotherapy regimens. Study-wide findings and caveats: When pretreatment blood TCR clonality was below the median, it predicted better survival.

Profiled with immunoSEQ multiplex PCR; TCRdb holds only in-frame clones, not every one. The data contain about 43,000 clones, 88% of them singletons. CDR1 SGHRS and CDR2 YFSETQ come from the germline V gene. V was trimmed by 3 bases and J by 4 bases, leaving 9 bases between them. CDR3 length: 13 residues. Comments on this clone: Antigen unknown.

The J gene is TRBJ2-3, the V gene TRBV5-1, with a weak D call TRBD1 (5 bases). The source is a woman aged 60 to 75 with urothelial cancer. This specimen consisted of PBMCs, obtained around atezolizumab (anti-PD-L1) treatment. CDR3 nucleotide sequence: TGCGCCAGCAGCTATATGACAGCAGATACGCAGTATTTT. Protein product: CASSYMTADTQYF.